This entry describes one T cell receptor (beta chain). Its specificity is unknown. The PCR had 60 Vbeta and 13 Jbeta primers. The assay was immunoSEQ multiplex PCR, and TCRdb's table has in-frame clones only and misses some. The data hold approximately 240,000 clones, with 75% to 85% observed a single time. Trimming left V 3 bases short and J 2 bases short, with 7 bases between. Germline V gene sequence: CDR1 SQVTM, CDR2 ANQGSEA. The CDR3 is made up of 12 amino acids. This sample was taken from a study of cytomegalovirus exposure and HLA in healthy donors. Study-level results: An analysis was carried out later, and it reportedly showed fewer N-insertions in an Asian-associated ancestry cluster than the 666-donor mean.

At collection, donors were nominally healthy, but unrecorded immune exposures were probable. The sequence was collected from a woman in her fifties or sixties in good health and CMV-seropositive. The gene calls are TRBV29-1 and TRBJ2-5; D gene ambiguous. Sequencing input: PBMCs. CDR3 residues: CSVDSWQETQYF. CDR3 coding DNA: TGCAGCGTTGACAGTTGGCAAGAGACCCAGTACTTC.